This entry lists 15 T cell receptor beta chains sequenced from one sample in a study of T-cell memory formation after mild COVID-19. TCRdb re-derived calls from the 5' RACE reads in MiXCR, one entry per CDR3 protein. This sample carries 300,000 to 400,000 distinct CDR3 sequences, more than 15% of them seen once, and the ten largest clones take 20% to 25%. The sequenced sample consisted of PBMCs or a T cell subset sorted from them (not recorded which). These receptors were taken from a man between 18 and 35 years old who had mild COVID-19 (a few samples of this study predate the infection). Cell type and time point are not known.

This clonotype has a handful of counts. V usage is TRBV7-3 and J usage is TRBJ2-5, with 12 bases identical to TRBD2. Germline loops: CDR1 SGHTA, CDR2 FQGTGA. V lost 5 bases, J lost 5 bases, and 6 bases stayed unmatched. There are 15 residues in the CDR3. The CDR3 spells CASSTLAGGGETQYF. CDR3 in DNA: TGTGCCAGCAGCACACTAGCGGGGGGCGGGGAGACCCAGTACTTC.

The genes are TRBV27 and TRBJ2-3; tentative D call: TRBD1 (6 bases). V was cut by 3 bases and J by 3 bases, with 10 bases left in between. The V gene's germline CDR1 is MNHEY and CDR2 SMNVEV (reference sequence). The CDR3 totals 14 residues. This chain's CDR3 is CASSFLGATDTQYF. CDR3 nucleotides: TGTGCCAGCAGTTTTCTGGGGGCAACAGATACGCAGTATTTT.

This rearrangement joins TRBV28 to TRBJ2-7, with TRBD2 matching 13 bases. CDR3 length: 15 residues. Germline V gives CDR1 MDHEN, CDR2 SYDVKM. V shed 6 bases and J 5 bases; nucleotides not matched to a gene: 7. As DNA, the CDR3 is TGTGCCAGCAGCTCACGGACTAGCGGGGGCGACGAGCAGTACGTC. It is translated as CASSSRTSGGDEQYV.

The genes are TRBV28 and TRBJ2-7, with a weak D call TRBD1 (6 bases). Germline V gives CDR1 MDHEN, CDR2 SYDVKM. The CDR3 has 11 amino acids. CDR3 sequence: CATLIRGAPIV. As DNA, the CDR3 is TGTGCCACCCTCATCAGGGGCGCCCCCATCGTC.

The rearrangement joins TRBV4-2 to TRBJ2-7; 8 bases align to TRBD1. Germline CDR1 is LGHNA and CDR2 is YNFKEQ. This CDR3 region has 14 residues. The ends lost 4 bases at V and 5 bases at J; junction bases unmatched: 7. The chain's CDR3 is CASSLGQAANEQYF. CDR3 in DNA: TGTGCCAGCAGCCTGGGACAGGCGGCCAACGAGCAGTACTTC.

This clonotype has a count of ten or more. In DNA, the CDR3 is TGTGCCAGCAGCCCCCCCGGGGCCTACGAGCAGTACTTC. Translated: CASSPPGAYEQYF. The chain combines TRBV5-8 with TRBJ2-7; TRBD2 might be the D (5 bases). This CDR3 spans 13 amino acids. Germline CDR1 and CDR2: SGHTS and YDEGEE. V was clipped by 4 bases and J by 2 bases, with 10 bases between them.

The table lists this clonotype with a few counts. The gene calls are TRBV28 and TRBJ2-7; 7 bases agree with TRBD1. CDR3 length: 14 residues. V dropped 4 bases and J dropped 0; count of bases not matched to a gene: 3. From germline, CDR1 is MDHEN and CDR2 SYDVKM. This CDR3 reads CASSSGQSSYEQYV. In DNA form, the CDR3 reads TGTGCCAGCAGTTCGGGACAGAGCTCCTACGAGCAGTACGTC.

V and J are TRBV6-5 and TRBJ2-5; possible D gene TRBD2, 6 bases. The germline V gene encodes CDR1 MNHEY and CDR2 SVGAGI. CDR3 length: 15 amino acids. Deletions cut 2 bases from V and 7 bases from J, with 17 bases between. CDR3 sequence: CASSYAGLPSRTQYF. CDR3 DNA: TGTGCCAGCAGTTACGCGGGACTCCCTTCCCGGACCCAGTACTTC.

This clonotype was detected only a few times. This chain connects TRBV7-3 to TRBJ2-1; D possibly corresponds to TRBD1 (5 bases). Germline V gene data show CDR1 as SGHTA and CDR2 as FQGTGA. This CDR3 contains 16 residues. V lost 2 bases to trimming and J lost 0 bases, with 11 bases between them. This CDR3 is CASSLVSGLSYNEQFF. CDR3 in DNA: TGTGCCAGCAGCTTAGTTTCAGGGCTCTCCTACAATGAGCAGTTCTTC.

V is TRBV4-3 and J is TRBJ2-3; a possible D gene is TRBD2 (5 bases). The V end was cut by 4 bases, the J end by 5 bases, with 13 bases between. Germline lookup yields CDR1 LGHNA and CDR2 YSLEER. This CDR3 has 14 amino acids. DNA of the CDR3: TGCGCCAGCAGCCCAACCCCGGGGATAGATACGCAGTATTTT. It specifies CASSPTPGIDTQYF.

Here the CDR3 reads CASSAQGYSAYNEQFF. The CDR3 nucleotides read TGTGCCAGCAGCGCACAGGGGTACAGCGCCTACAATGAGCAGTTCTTC. This sequence joins TRBV11-2 and TRBJ2-1, with 7 bases aligning to TRBD1. The CDR3 extends over 16 amino acids. V dropped 5 bases and J dropped 2; count of bases not matched to a gene: 9. Germline CDR1 and CDR2: SGHAT and FQNNGV. Full variable domain (remainder filled in from reference TRBV11-2 and TRBJ2-1): EAGVAQSPRYKIIEKRQSVAFWCNPISGHATLYWYQQILGQGPKLLIQFQNNGVVDDSQLPKDRFSAERLKGVDSTLKIQPAKLEDSAVYLCASSAQGYSAYNEQFFGPGTRLTVL.

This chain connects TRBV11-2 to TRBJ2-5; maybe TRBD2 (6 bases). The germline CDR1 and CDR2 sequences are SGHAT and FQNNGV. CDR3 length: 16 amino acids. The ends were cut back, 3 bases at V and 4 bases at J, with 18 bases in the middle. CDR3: CASSFVRGATGETQYF. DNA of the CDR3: TGTGCCAGCAGCTTCGTGCGCGGGGCAACAGGAGAGACCCAGTACTTC.

The CDR3 sequence: CASGFTRREGFAQETQYF. CDR3 in DNA: TGCGCCAGCGGTTTTACGCGGAGGGAAGGGTTTGCCCAAGAGACCCAGTACTTC. The genes are TRBV23-1 and TRBJ2-5; D possibly corresponds to TRBD2 (6 bases). TRBV23-1 is assigned to the ORF class and has an uncertain function. This CDR3 is 18 amino acids long. Trimming took 8 bases from V and 1 from J, leaving 26 bases between them.

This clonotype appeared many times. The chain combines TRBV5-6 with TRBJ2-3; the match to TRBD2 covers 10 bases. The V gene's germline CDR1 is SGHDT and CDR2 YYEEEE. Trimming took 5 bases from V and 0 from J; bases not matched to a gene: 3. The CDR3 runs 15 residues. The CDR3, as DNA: TGTGCCAGCAGAATAGCGGGGGGCAGCACAGATACGCAGTATTTT. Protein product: CASRIAGGSTDTQYF.

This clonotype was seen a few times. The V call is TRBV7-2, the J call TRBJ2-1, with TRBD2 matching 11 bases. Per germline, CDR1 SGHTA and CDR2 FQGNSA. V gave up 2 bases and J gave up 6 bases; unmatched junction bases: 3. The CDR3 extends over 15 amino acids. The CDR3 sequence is CASSLTSGGGNEQFF. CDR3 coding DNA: TGTGCCAGCAGCTTAACTAGCGGGGGAGGCAATGAGCAGTTCTTC.